This T cell receptor (beta chain) was identified during a study of blood T cells in healthy people across ages. This clonotype was seen just once. The antigen remains undetermined. Study-level results: Diversity estimates drawn from one million T cells were deemed underestimates.

PCR was performed a second time for about 7 to 12 cycles using a sample-barcoded 5' primer and a J-beta primer mix. Through a template-switch adaptor with 12 random nucleotides, each cDNA molecule received a tag. TCRdb processed the 5' RACE reads anew with MiXCR; each CDR3 protein has one entry. This table holds over 950,000 distinct CDR3 sequences, 35% to 40% found once. The CDR3 length is 12 residues. The V gene lost 5 bases and the J gene lost 5 bases, with 9 bases spanning the gap. Looked up from germline, CDR1 is SGHDN and CDR2 is FVKESK. The sequence came from a man aged 18 to 30 in good health. What was sequenced was blood. The gene calls are TRBV14 and TRBJ1-1, with D hard to call. The CDR3 loop reads CASSKRVTEAFF. Here the CDR3 DNA reads TGTGCCAGCAGCAAGAGGGTAACTGAAGCTTTCTTT.